Following are 23 T cell receptor beta chains from one sample sequenced in a study of regulatory T cells in long-lasting Graves disease. iRepertoire HTBI primers and Arm-PCR of CDR3 regions built TCR beta libraries. TCRdb re-called the multiplex PCR reads through MiXCR, storing one row per CDR3 protein. The sample holds around 500,000 distinct CDR3 sequences, approximately 12% seen once. Indicated time point: newly diagnosed GD, antithyroid drugs for less than 3 months. The TCR library was made from RNA extracted from PBMCs. These data also formed part of another study, on T cells in Graves' hyperthyroidism and ophthalmopathy.

Sequenced material: peripheral blood mononuclear cells (PBMCs), taken at new diagnosis, from a patient treated with antithyroid drugs. The receptors derive from a woman aged 25 to 39 with Graves disease.

The sample holds many counts of this clonotype. The rearrangement uses TRBV28 and TRBJ1-2; TRBD1 matches at 7 bases. V was pared by 1 base and J by 8 bases, with 7 bases of the junction left unmatched. CDR1 is MDHEN and CDR2 is SYDVKM in the germline V gene. The CDR3 has 14 residues. CDR3 sequence: CASSLYRGSQGYTF. In DNA, the CDR3 is TGTGCCAGCAGTTTATACAGGGGAAGTCAAGGCTACACCTTC.

V usage is TRBV6-1 and J usage is TRBJ1-2; TRBD1 aligns across 9 bases. The CDR3 is 14 amino acids. The germline V gene encodes CDR1 MNHNS and CDR2 SASEGT. The V gene end was trimmed by 7 bases and the J gene end by 3 bases; junction bases not matched to a gene: 6. The DNA of the CDR3 is TGTGCCAGCATGCGACAGGGGGATTACTATGGCTACACCTTC. The encoded protein is CASMRQGDYYGYTF.

This clonotype has a count of ten or more. The chain carries TRBV28 and TRBJ2-7; no firm D call. Germline V lookup: CDR1 MDHEN, CDR2 SYDVKM. V dropped 2 bases and J dropped 2 bases, with 7 bases sitting between them. This CDR3 contains 13 residues. CDR3 in DNA: TGTGCCAGCAGTTTAAGGGCACCCTACGAGCAGTACTTC. Translation gives CASSLRAPYEQYF.

This clonotype was seen at least ten times. The V call is TRBV20-1, the J call TRBJ2-7; D unresolved. Germline assignment: CDR1 DFQATT and CDR2 SNEGSKA (reference sequence). The CDR3 is made up of 12 amino acids. The V end lost 6 bases, the J end lost 3 bases, and 12 bases lay between the germline ends. The CDR3: CSAPESLYEQYF. The CDR3 region has the DNA TGCAGTGCCCCTGAGAGCCTCTACGAGCAGTACTTC.

This clonotype was recorded many times. The rearrangement joins TRBV9 to TRBJ2-3, with TRBD2 matching 10 bases. Germline CDR1 SGDLS, CDR2 YYNGEE. There are 16 residues in the CDR3. V gave up 3 bases and J gave up 0 bases; unmatched junction bases: 4. The CDR3 coding sequence is TGTGCCAGCAGCGGAGGACTAGCGGCTAGCACAGATACGCAGTATTTT. It encodes CASSGGLAASTDTQYF.

The chain is built from TRBV7-9 and TRBJ1-4; no clear D. The germline gives CDR1 SEHNR, CDR2 FQNEAQ (reference sequence). The CDR3 is 16 amino acids. The germline V and J ends were trimmed by 2 bases and 6 bases, with 16 bases remaining between them. CDR3 coding DNA: TGTGCCAGCAGCTTAACGTTCCGAAAGGGAGATGAAAAACTGTTTTTT. Amino acids: CASSLTFRKGDEKLFF.

As for this clonotype: A far larger clone is only one base removed, so a read error is likely. V gene TRBV5-6 combines with J gene TRBJ2-7; D unresolved. The CDR3 is 15 residues long. Deletions cut 0 bases from V and 7 bases from J, with 17 bases between. Per the germline V gene, CDR1 is SGHDT and CDR2 is YYEEEE. The CDR3 region is CASSLEALGHNEQYF. The CDR3 nucleotides read TGTGCCAGCAGCTTGGAGGCCCTTGGCCACAATGAGCAGTACTTC. Together with reference TRBV5-6 and TRBJ2-7, the CDR3 gives the full variable domain: DAGVTQSPTHLIKTRGQQVTLRCSPKSGHDTVSWYQQALGQGPQFIFQYYEEEERQRGNFPDRFSGHQFPNYSSELNVNALLLGDSALYLCASSLEALGHNEQYFGPGTRLTVT.

The sample holds many counts of this clonotype. The V gene is TRBV6-1, the J gene TRBJ1-1; D not certain. Germline CDR1 and CDR2: MNHNS and SASEGT. The CDR3 extends over 14 amino acids. V was trimmed by 1 base and J by 5 bases, leaving 11 bases between them. The CDR3 loop reads CASSEVDGRTEAFF. For the CDR3, the DNA is TGTGCCAGCAGTGAAGTAGACGGCCGGACTGAAGCTTTCTTT.

The chain carries TRBV4-1 and TRBJ2-7, with D hard to call. Trimming removed 1 base from V and 4 bases from J, with 14 bases in between. CDR3 length: 15 residues. Germline V gene sequence: CDR1 MGHRA, CDR2 YSYEKL. The CDR3 DNA is TGCGCCAGCAGCCAAGTTTCTCGCCCCCAGTACGAGCAGTACTTC. This codes for CASSQVSRPQYEQYF.

This clonotype has at least ten counts. J is TRBJ1-1 and V is TRBV13; weak D call: TRBD1 (5 bases). Germline assignment: CDR1 PRHDT and CDR2 FYEKMQ (reference sequence). Trimming cost V 5 bases and J 0 bases, with 19 bases left between them. This CDR3 contains 17 residues. Written as DNA, the CDR3 is TGTGCCAGCAGCGAGTTAGGGGAGGCGGGCATGAACACTGAAGCTTTCTTT. Translated, it gives CASSELGEAGMNTEAFF.

This clonotype was counted many times. Here the CDR3 reads CASSEGTGPTYEQYF. In DNA form, the CDR3 reads TGCGCCAGCAGTGAAGGGACAGGGCCTACCTACGAGCAGTACTTC. The rearrangement joins TRBV10-2 to TRBJ2-7, with TRBD1 matching over 9 bases. Losses at the gene ends were 3 bases for V and 2 bases for J; bases not matched to a gene: 5. The CDR3 has 15 amino acids. The germline V gene encodes CDR1 WSHSY and CDR2 SAAADI.

This clonotype was seen at least ten times. The V gene is TRBV28, the J gene TRBJ1-1; D unclear. V lost 6 bases and J 2 bases, leaving 4 bases between the germline ends. Looked up from germline, CDR1 is MDHEN and CDR2 is SYDVKM. The CDR3 contains 11 residues. CDR3 nucleotides: TGTGCCAGCAGCTTCAACACTGAAGCTTTCTTT. Protein product: CASSFNTEAFF.

This clonotype was detected many times. The chain links TRBV2 to TRBJ1-1; D not resolved. CDR1 and CDR2 from the germline V gene are SNHLY and FYNNEI. The CDR3 is made up of 13 amino acids. Trimming removed 2 bases from V and 2 bases from J, with 6 bases in between. The CDR3 DNA is TGTGCCAGCAGTGAACAGATTAACACTGAAGCTTTCTTT. This translates into CASSEQINTEAFF.

At least ten counts were recorded for this clonotype. This chain joins TRBV2 and TRBJ1-1; D is possibly TRBD1 (5 bases). The CDR3 totals 12 residues. The germline V and J ends were trimmed by 4 bases and 10 bases, with 13 bases remaining between them. Germline values: CDR1 SNHLY, CDR2 FYNNEI. This chain's CDR3 is CASSAGGVRAFF. Written as DNA, the CDR3 is TGTGCCAGCAGTGCCGGGGGGGTCCGAGCTTTCTTT.

This clonotype was observed at least ten times. Here the CDR3 reads CGTRDSYEQYF. DNA for the CDR3: TGTGGGACCAGGGATTCCTACGAGCAGTACTTC. The V call is TRBV10-3, the J call TRBJ2-7; possibly TRBD1 for D (5 bases). Germline V CDR1 and CDR2: ENHRY, SYGVKD. The CDR3 consists of 11 residues.

This clonotype has a count of ten or more. J is TRBJ2-7 and V is TRBV7-2, with 8 bases lining up with TRBD2. The ends lost 0 bases at V and 2 bases at J; junction bases unmatched: 6. This CDR3 is built from 16 residues. The germline V gene encodes CDR1 SGHTA and CDR2 FQGNSA. CDR3 sequence: CASSLAASGPTYEQYF. CDR3 in DNA: TGTGCCAGCAGCTTAGCGGCTAGCGGGCCGACCTACGAGCAGTACTTC.

This clonotype has a count of ten or more. V gene TRBV7-9 combines with J gene TRBJ1-2, with 8 positions matching TRBD1. V lost 5 bases and J lost 7; bases outside the gene matches: 9. Looked up from germline, CDR1 is SEHNR and CDR2 is FQNEAQ (reference sequence). The CDR3 has 14 amino acids. CDR3 nucleotides: TGTGCCAGCAGCCCAGGCGCAGGGGGCTTTGGCTACACCTTC. The encoded protein is CASSPGAGGFGYTF.

The chain couples TRBV20-1 to TRBJ1-3; D remains unclear. There are 12 residues in the CDR3. Trimming took off 5 bases at V and 2 bases at J, with 7 bases between the two ends. CDR1 and CDR2 (germline): DFQATT, SNEGSKA (reference sequence). The chain's CDR3 is CSAWTTGNTIYF. The DNA of the CDR3 is TGCAGTGCTTGGACGACTGGAAACACCATATATTTT.

This clonotype was observed at least ten times. The V and J genes are TRBV7-2 and TRBJ2-3; D unclear. Trimming stripped 1 base from V and 4 bases from J, with 15 bases between. CDR3 length: 16 amino acids. Germline CDR1 reads SGHTA; CDR2 reads FQGNSA. CDR3 sequence (DNA): TGTGCCAGCAGCTTAGTTTTCCATTCTCCCGCAGATACGCAGTATTTT. It codes for CASSLVFHSPADTQYF.

This clonotype was picked up a small number of times. This rearrangement joins TRBV20-1 to TRBJ2-3, with TRBD2 matching over 10 bases. The CDR3 has 15 amino acids. Germline CDR1 and CDR2: DFQATT and SNEGSKA (reference sequence). Trimming took 6 bases from V and 2 from J; bases not matched to a gene: 8. The CDR3 sequence is CSASFTSGITDTQYF. CDR3 in DNA: TGCAGTGCCAGCTTCACTAGCGGGATCACAGATACGCAGTATTTT.

Worth noting for this clonotype: One junction end disagrees with the germline gene, perhaps due to a read error. V and J are TRBV12-3 or TRBV12-4 and TRBJ2-1; D possibly corresponds to TRBD1 (5 bases). This CDR3 has 14 residues. The CDR3 region is CASSFWGAYDEQFF. Here the CDR3 DNA reads TGTGCCAGCAGTTTTTGGGGCGCCTACGATGAGCAGTTCTTC.

This clonotype was counted ten times or more. The chain links TRBV7-2 to TRBJ1-5, with D unclear. V lost 3 bases and J lost 11, with 14 bases in between. Germline values: CDR1 SGHTA, CDR2 FQGNSA. CDR3 length: 13 amino acids. The CDR3 nucleotides read TGTGCCAGCAGCTTTCACGGGGAATCAGCCCAGCATTTT. Amino acid sequence: CASSFHGESAQHF.

Ten or more counts support this clonotype. V is TRBV19 and J is TRBJ1-4; 7 bases map to TRBD1. V dropped 8 bases and J dropped 4; count of bases not matched to a gene: 7. The V gene's germline CDR1 is LNHDA and CDR2 SQIVND (reference sequence). CDR3 length: 14 amino acids. The CDR3 DNA follows: TGTGCCAGTTCGAGGGGGCGCATTAATGAAAAACTGTTTTTT. Translated: CASSRGRINEKLFF. Using reference TRBV19 and TRBJ1-4 for the parts outside the CDR3, the full variable domain is DGGITQSPKYLFRKEGQNVTLSCEQNLNHDAMYWYRQDPGQGLRLIYYSQIVNDFQKGDIAEGYSVSREKKESFPLTVTSAQKNPTAFYLCASSRGRINEKLFFGSGTQLSVL.